This record looks at one T cell receptor beta chain sequence and its context. Its antigen remains unidentified. No per-base quality is available; no much larger clone lies one base away. For sequencing of the TCRbeta CDR3 region, genomic DNA was extracted from the sorted cells. TCRbeta CDR3 regions were sequenced using the immunoSEQ Assay. TCRdb carries this immuneACCESS record with in-frame sequences only. Its versions omit some clonotypes, under half of them owing to an unresolved V gene in the studies checked, with the rest unexplained. The sample profile shows some 33,000 clones; 82% of them were found once. The biggest ten clones account for approximately 21% of the sample. Patients with autoimmune disease history or receiving systemic immunosuppression were excluded from the trial. Peripheral blood for TCR sequencing was collected from all dose cohorts at baseline, on cycle 4 day 1, and on cycle 7 day 1. The samples were drawn from a first-in-human, open-label, multicenter phase I dose-escalation trial of ivuxolimab. Adults with locally advanced or metastatic melanoma, renal cell, hepatocellular, or head and neck squamous cell carcinoma were enrolled in the trial. Before TCR sequencing, CD4+ T cells and CD8+ T cells from peripheral blood were sorted into separate populations.

The data stem from a study of OX40 agonist ivuxolimab in advanced cancers. Regarding the study in general: Ivuxolimab was a fully human IgG2 agonistic monoclonal antibody targeting the costimulatory receptor OX40 (CD134). Intravenous ivuxolimab was administered to patients every 2 weeks at six dose levels: 0.01, 0.1, 0.3, 1.5, 3 and 10 mg/kg. Of the roughly 54 patients in dose escalation, some 20 had hepatocellular carcinoma, some 15 had melanoma, 9 had renal cell carcinoma and 9 had head and neck cancer. In the dose-escalation cohort, over 65% of patients were male, and the mean age was approximately 55 years, with a range of about 20 to 79. Prior anti-PD-1, anti-PD-L1 or anti-CTLA-4 therapy was permitted, and checkpoint inhibitors had been received by roughly 40% of dose-escalation patients. Partial responses occurred in three dose-escalation patients: two with cutaneous melanoma and one with hepatocellular carcinoma. Peripheral TCRbeta sequencing aimed to test whether ivuxolimab altered TCR sequence diversity and caused clonal T-cell expansion. The paper reports the monotherapy dose-escalation portion (N = 52 patients) of the phase I ivuxolimab trial.

The research as a whole found: The antigen specificity of the peripheral T cells that underwent clonal expansion was not determined. In the 0.1-3.0 mg/kg groups, partial responders had among the lowest normalized peripheral clonal expansion, particularly in CD8+ T cells. Low levels of normalized T-cell clonal expansion were also shown by some nonresponding patients. After ivuxolimab, expanded clones were on average more numerous among CD8+ T cells than among CD4+ T cells. At doses of 0.1 to 3.0 mg/kg, clonal expansion of both CD4+ and CD8+ T cells in blood was seen between baseline and week 6.

The origin of this receptor is an adult with an advanced solid tumor such as melanoma, head and neck, liver or kidney cancer. The specimen was CD4+ or CD8+ T cells sorted from blood, collected in a trial of the OX40 agonist ivuxolimab.

In nucleotide form, the sequence is TGTGCCAGCAGTGAAGGAATGGGTGCCTACGAGCAGTACTTC. This is translated as CASSEGMGAYEQYF. The sequence joins TRBV6-1 to TRBJ2-7, with the D gene uncertain. At the junction V is shortened by 1 base and J by 2 bases, with 9 bases in between. The CDR3, from cysteine to phenylalanine, totals 14 residues. The read is trimmed to its CDR3 DNA, 42 bases read in frame from base 1. The CDR1 and CDR2 encoded by the germline V gene are MNHNS and SASEGT.